A selection of T cell receptor beta chains follows, all from one sample in a study of OX40 agonist ivuxolimab in advanced cancers. TCRdb's copy holds only in-frame clones and misses some; the assay was immunoSEQ multiplex PCR. The sample consists of more than 45,000 clones, roughly 86% of them appearing once. Specimen: CD4+ or CD8+ T cells sorted from blood, collected in a trial of the OX40 agonist ivuxolimab. Receptors originate from an adult with an advanced solid tumor such as melanoma, head and neck, liver or kidney cancer. CDR3s include the opening cysteine and the closing phenylalanine or tryptophan. A D gene is named only where the DNA matches it firmly. A clone size is listed for some rows: how often the clone was seen (once, few, many), or a class if it is expanded.

j_call,v_call,d_call,cdr3_length,clone_size,cdr3_nt,cdr3_aa
TRBJ2-7,TRBV18,.,11,.,TGTGCCAGCTCATCCTCCTACGAGCAGTACTTC,CASSSSYEQYF
TRBJ2-7,TRBV28,.,14,few,TGTGCCAGCCGGAGAGGGGCCCCCCCTTACGAGCAGTACTTC,CASRRGAPPYEQYF
TRBJ1-1,TRBV6-6,.,13,.,TGTGCCAGCAGTTACAGACTGAACACTGAAGCTTTCTTT,CASSYRLNTEAFF
TRBJ1-2,TRBV28,.,13,.,TGTGCCAGCGACTCAGGGCGCCTCTATGGCTACACCTTC,CASDSGRLYGYTF
TRBJ2-7,TRBV18,.,14,.,TGTGCCAGCTCACCACAGGGACTTTCCTACGAGCAGTACTTC,CASSPQGLSYEQYF
TRBJ1-4,TRBV9,.,15,once,TGTGCCAGCAGCGTACGGGGGGAGGAAGATGAAAAACTGTTTTTT,CASSVRGEEDEKLFF
TRBJ1-1,TRBV6-1,.,14,.,TGTGCCAGCAGCCCTCCCCCACACAACACTGAAGCTTTCTTT,CASSPPPHNTEAFF
TRBJ2-7,TRBV10-3,.,13,.,TGTGCCATCGCTCGGACGGAAGGCTACGAGCAGTACTTC,CAIARTEGYEQYF
TRBJ2-3,TRBV21-1,.,14,.,TGTGCCAGCAGCAAAAGACAGGGCACAGATACGCAGTATTTT,CASSKRQGTDTQYF
TRBJ2-7,TRBV9,.,14,.,TGTGCCAGCAGCGCACTGGGGAGCTCCTACGAGCAGTACTTC,CASSALGSSYEQYF
TRBJ1-2,TRBV19,.,14,once,TGTGCCAGTAGACCTCAACAGGGCCCGTATGGCTACACCTTC,CASRPQQGPYGYTF
TRBJ2-4,TRBV4-2,TRBD1,15,.,TGTGCCAGCAGCCAAGGAACAGGGGGCAGAAACATTCAGTACTTC,CASSQGTGGRNIQYF
TRBJ2-5,TRBV5-1,.,14,.,TGCGCCAGCAGCTTGGGTTTTGAACAAGAGACCCAGTACTTC,CASSLGFEQETQYF
TRBJ2-2,TRBV5-1,.,13,.,TGCGCCAGCCAGGAGCCGTGGACCGGGGAGCTGTTTTTT,CASQEPWTGELFF
TRBJ1-1,TRBV19,.,13,.,TGTGCCAGTAATTCGGGGGCCCCGGGTGAAGCTTTCTTT,CASNSGAPGEAFF
TRBJ1-1,TRBV28,.,13,.,TGTGCCAGCAGTGCTCAGGGGTACACTGAAGCTTTCTTT,CASSAQGYTEAFF
TRBJ1-1,TRBV5-4,TRBD1,15,.,TGTGCCAGCACCCGAGACAGGGGACCGAACACTGAAGCTTTCTTT,CASTRDRGPNTEAFF
TRBJ2-7,TRBV7-9,.,14,.,TGTGCCAGCAGCTACATTAGACCGGGGACCGAGCAGTACTTC,CASSYIRPGTEQYF
TRBJ2-5,TRBV2,.,11,once,TGTGCCAGCAGTGTGTTGGAGACCCAGTACTTC,CASSVLETQYF
TRBJ1-2,TRBV19,.,15,.,TGTGCCAGTATCTCCACCGGCACAAGGAACTATGGCTACACCTTC,CASISTGTRNYGYTF
TRBJ1-5,TRBV28,.,17,.,TGTGCCACCAACTCATTGGAGGGGGACCGAAGCAATCAGCCCCAGCATTTT,CATNSLEGDRSNQPQHF
TRBJ1-3,TRBV21-1,.,16,.,TGTGCCAGCAGCATAACAGTCCAGAGCTCTGGAAACACCATATATTTT,CASSITVQSSGNTIYF
TRBJ1-3,TRBV9,.,15,.,TGTGCCAGCAGCGTGTGGGGGAGCTCTGGAAACACCATATATTTT,CASSVWGSSGNTIYF
TRBJ1-4,TRBV21-1,.,16,.,TGTGCCAGCAGCATAGGTCCGGGGGCAGATAATGAAAAACTGTTTTTT,CASSIGPGADNEKLFF
TRBJ2-7,TRBV5-1,.,12,few,TGCGCCAGCAGCTTCGTGGGCTACGAGCAGTACTTC,CASSFVGYEQYF
TRBJ2-5,TRBV30,TRBD2,15,.,TGTGCCTGGGGACTAGCGGGAGGGAGGGGAGAGACCCAGTACTTC,CAWGLAGGRGETQYF
TRBJ2-3,TRBV29-1,.,15,.,TGCAGCGTTGACCAATTCGAGACTAGTACAGATACGCAGTATTTT,CSVDQFETSTDTQYF
TRBJ1-2,TRBV6-1,.,13,.,TGTGCCAGCAGTGAAGCCGGTAACTATGGCTACACCTTC,CASSEAGNYGYTF
TRBJ2-1,TRBV18,.,16,.,TGTGCCAGCTTTTCCGGTCGGGGCTGGGGATACAATGAGCAGTTCTTC,CASFSGRGWGYNEQFF
TRBJ2-7,TRBV18,.,13,.,TGTGCCAGCTCACCCCCTAATGAGGGCGAGCAGTACTTC,CASSPPNEGEQYF